This TCR beta chain was documented in a study of T cell changes during pregnancy in multiple sclerosis. Germline V gene sequence: CDR1 SGHNT, CDR2 YENEEA. CDR3 length: 16 amino acids. Trimming removed 5 bases from V and 4 bases from J; junction bases left unmatched: 12. Libraries were prepared by immunoSEQ multiplex PCR; TCRdb keeps only in-frame clonotypes and omits some of them. The data contain roughly 79,000 clones, about 90% of them singletons. Sequenced here: CD4+ T cells from peripheral blood mononuclear cells, sampled before pregnancy. The V and J genes are TRBV11-3 and TRBJ1-2; 8 bases are shared with TRBD1. The TCR sequence derives from a female donor with multiple sclerosis, enrolled in a pregnancy study. CDR3 DNA sequence: TGTGCCAGCAGCGCAAACGCAGGGGGCGCCGGCTATGGCTACACCTTC. Amino acid sequence: CASSANAGGAGYGYTF.